A selection of T cell receptor beta chains follows, all from one sample in a study of blood T cell repertoires in COVID-19. Libraries were prepared by immunoSEQ multiplex PCR; TCRdb keeps only in-frame clonotypes and omits some of them. The table includes about 26,000 clones, 90% detected once. Source material: peripheral blood. Every receptor here comes from a man between 65 and 79 years old with acute or convalescent COVID-19. Each CDR3 is given with its conserved first and last residue. The order of the fields is clone size, D gene, V gene, J gene, CDR3 protein, CDR3 DNA. The D gene is left open where the match is weak. Where a row states a size, it is once, few, many or the class of an expanded clone; other rows omit it.

clone_size: -
d_call: -
v_call: TRBV4-1
j_call: TRBJ1-5
cdr3_aa: CASSQDRGISNQPQHF
cdr3_nt: TGCGCCAGCAGCCAAGATCGTGGCATTAGCAATCAGCCCCAGCATTTT

clone_size: few
d_call: -
v_call: TRBV7-8
j_call: TRBJ2-1
cdr3_aa: CASRPDRVINEQFF
cdr3_nt: TGTGCCAGCAGACCTGACAGAGTAATCAATGAGCAGTTCTTC

clone_size: -
d_call: TRBD2
v_call: TRBV7-8
j_call: TRBJ2-5
cdr3_aa: CASSSREREGEETQYF
cdr3_nt: TGTGCCAGCAGCTCAAGGGAGCGGGAGGGGGAAGAGACCCAGTACTTC

clone_size: -
d_call: TRBD2
v_call: TRBV24-1
j_call: TRBJ2-2
cdr3_aa: CATSDSTSGSRGTGELFF
cdr3_nt: TGTGCCACCAGTGATTCGACTAGCGGTTCTAGGGGGACCGGGGAGCTGTTTTTT

clone_size: -
d_call: TRBD1
v_call: TRBV5-5
j_call: TRBJ1-1
cdr3_aa: CASSIGTGGTEAFF
cdr3_nt: TGTGCCAGCAGCATCGGGACAGGGGGAACTGAAGCTTTCTTT

clone_size: -
d_call: TRBD2
v_call: TRBV19
j_call: TRBJ2-1
cdr3_aa: CAKRTPLLAGKHNEQFF
cdr3_nt: TGTGCCAAAAGAACCCCCCTACTAGCGGGAAAACACAATGAGCAGTTCTTC

clone_size: -
d_call: -
v_call: TRBV6-5
j_call: TRBJ2-3
cdr3_aa: CASSAISGQGDTQYF
cdr3_nt: TGTGCCAGCAGCGCTATATCGGGTCAGGGAGATACGCAGTATTTT

clone_size: -
d_call: -
v_call: TRBV5-1
j_call: TRBJ1-5
cdr3_aa: CASSPGTGENQPQHF
cdr3_nt: TGCGCCAGCAGCCCAGGGACTGGGGAAAATCAGCCCCAGCATTTT

clone_size: -
d_call: TRBD2
v_call: TRBV6-1
j_call: TRBJ2-7
cdr3_aa: CASSDRAGAIYEQYF
cdr3_nt: TGTGCCAGCAGTGATCGAGCGGGAGCCATTTACGAGCAGTACTTC

clone_size: few
d_call: TRBD1
v_call: TRBV6-4
j_call: TRBJ1-5
cdr3_aa: CASSVGQYSNQPQHF
cdr3_nt: TGTGCCAGCAGTGTGGGACAGTATAGCAATCAGCCCCAGCATTTT

clone_size: -
d_call: -
v_call: TRBV3-1/TRBV3-2
j_call: TRBJ1-1
cdr3_aa: CASSRQGNSEAFF
cdr3_nt: TGTGCCAGCAGCCGCCAGGGGAACTCTGAAGCTTTCTTT

clone_size: -
d_call: -
v_call: TRBV6-2/TRBV6-3
j_call: TRBJ2-7
cdr3_aa: CASSLYYEQYF
cdr3_nt: TGTGCCAGCAGCTTATACTACGAGCAGTACTTC

clone_size: -
d_call: -
v_call: TRBV29-1
j_call: TRBJ2-7
cdr3_aa: CSVATGSSYEQYF
cdr3_nt: TGCAGCGTTGCGACGGGGAGCTCCTACGAGCAGTACTTC

clone_size: -
d_call: -
v_call: TRBV15
j_call: TRBJ2-5
cdr3_aa: CATGEGWQGETQYF
cdr3_nt: TGTGCCACCGGAGAAGGTTGGCAGGGGGAGACCCAGTACTTC

clone_size: -
d_call: TRBD2
v_call: TRBV29-1
j_call: TRBJ2-4
cdr3_aa: CSAGGAGWSKNIQYF
cdr3_nt: TGCAGCGCCGGGGGGGCGGGATGGAGTAAAAACATTCAGTACTTC

clone_size: once
d_call: -
v_call: TRBV4-2
j_call: TRBJ2-1
cdr3_aa: CASSQVTAPYNEQFF
cdr3_nt: TGTGCCAGCAGCCAAGTAACAGCCCCCTACAATGAGCAGTTCTTC

clone_size: once
d_call: -
v_call: TRBV15
j_call: TRBJ2-2
cdr3_aa: CATSPNEGYTGELFF
cdr3_nt: TGTGCCACCAGCCCTAACGAGGGATACACCGGGGAGCTGTTTTTT

clone_size: -
d_call: TRBD1
v_call: TRBV18
j_call: TRBJ2-2
cdr3_aa: CASSRDRENIGELFF
cdr3_nt: TGTGCCAGCTCACGAGACAGGGAAAACATCGGGGAGCTGTTTTTT

clone_size: -
d_call: TRBD1
v_call: TRBV27
j_call: TRBJ2-5
cdr3_aa: CASSLLGQGALGETQYF
cdr3_nt: TGTGCCAGCAGTTTACTGGGACAGGGGGCGCTTGGGGAGACCCAGTACTTC

clone_size: -
d_call: TRBD1
v_call: TRBV6-5
j_call: TRBJ2-5
cdr3_aa: CASSRDSIYQETQYF
cdr3_nt: TGTGCCAGCAGCCGGGACAGTATTTACCAAGAGACCCAGTACTTC

clone_size: -
d_call: TRBD2
v_call: TRBV19
j_call: TRBJ2-7
cdr3_aa: CASSVGTSGGGEKQYF
cdr3_nt: TGTGCCAGTAGTGTCGGGACTAGCGGAGGGGGGGAAAAGCAGTACTTC

clone_size: -
d_call: TRBD1
v_call: TRBV28
j_call: TRBJ1-4
cdr3_aa: CASSTRTGRDEKLFF
cdr3_nt: TGTGCCAGCAGTACCCGGACAGGCCGGGATGAAAAACTGTTTTTT

clone_size: -
d_call: TRBD2
v_call: TRBV3-1/TRBV3-2
j_call: TRBJ2-3
cdr3_aa: CASSQGLAVSTDTQYF
cdr3_nt: TGTGCCAGCAGCCAAGGACTAGCGGTGAGCACAGATACGCAGTATTTT

clone_size: -
d_call: -
v_call: TRBV18
j_call: TRBJ2-7
cdr3_aa: CASSPPPGANEQYF
cdr3_nt: TGTGCCAGCTCACCACCCCCGGGAGCCAACGAGCAGTACTTC

clone_size: -
d_call: -
v_call: TRBV12-3/TRBV12-4
j_call: TRBJ2-3
cdr3_aa: CASSFLDTQYF
cdr3_nt: TGTGCCAGCAGTTTCTTAGATACGCAGTATTTT

clone_size: -
d_call: -
v_call: TRBV6-5
j_call: TRBJ1-5
cdr3_aa: CASSTGQKNQPQHF
cdr3_nt: TGTGCCAGCAGTACCGGACAGAAAAATCAGCCCCAGCATTTT

clone_size: -
d_call: TRBD1
v_call: TRBV5-8
j_call: TRBJ2-4
cdr3_aa: CASSPDRGWGKNIQYF
cdr3_nt: TGTGCCAGCAGCCCGGACAGGGGATGGGGCAAAAACATTCAGTACTTC